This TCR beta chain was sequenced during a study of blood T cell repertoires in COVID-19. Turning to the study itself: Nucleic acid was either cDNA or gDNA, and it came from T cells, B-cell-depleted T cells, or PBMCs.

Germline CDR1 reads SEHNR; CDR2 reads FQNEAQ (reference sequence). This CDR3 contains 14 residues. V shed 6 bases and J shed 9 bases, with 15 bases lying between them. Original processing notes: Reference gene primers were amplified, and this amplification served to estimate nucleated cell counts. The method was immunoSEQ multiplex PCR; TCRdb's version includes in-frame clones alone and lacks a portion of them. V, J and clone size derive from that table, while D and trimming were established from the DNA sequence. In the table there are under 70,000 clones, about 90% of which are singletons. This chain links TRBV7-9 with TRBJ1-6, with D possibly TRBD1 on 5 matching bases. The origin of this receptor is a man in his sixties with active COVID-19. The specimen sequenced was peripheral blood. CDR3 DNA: TGTGCCAGCAGTTCGGACATCGGTGGTTCACCCCTCCACTTT. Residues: CASSSDIGGSPLHF.